Below are 3 T cell receptor beta chains sequenced from a single sample in a study of T cells expressing NK-cell markers. TCRdb re-called the 5' RACE reads, yielding one record per CDR3 amino acid sequence without DNA. This table lists some 340,000 distinct CDR3 sequences. Sequenced material: blood T cells: a sorted CD56 or NKG2C T cell subset, CD4+ or CD8+ T cells, or bulk PBMC T cells (not recorded which). Receptors originate from a man aged 18-70 years in good health.

The chain has TRBV12-3 or TRBV12-4 and TRBJ2-6; the TCRdb D gene call, TRBD1, has no DNA to confirm it. The CDR3 is 16 residues long. The CDR3 reads CASRHNQGAGANVLTF.

The chain couples TRBV6-1 to TRBJ1-5. Per germline, CDR1 MNHNS and CDR2 SASEGT. The CDR3 runs 16 residues. The CDR3 is CASSALQGPRGQPQHF.

The rearrangement links TRBV25-1 to TRBJ2-2; there is no DNA to check the TCRdb D call of TRBD1. There are 16 residues in the CDR3. Germline V gene sequence: CDR1 MGHDK, CDR2 SYGVNS. CDR3 protein: CASSATGRLAGGELFF.